Here is one TCR beta chain with its context. These data come from a study of blood T cell repertoires in COVID-19. Turning to the study itself: COVID-19 samples from acute and convalescent phases originated in the United States, Italy and Spain. From T cells, B-cell-depleted T cells, or PBMCs came the material, which was cDNA or gDNA.

Original processing methods: Amplification from reference gene primers served as the basis for estimated nucleated cell counts. TCRdb keeps only in-frame clones here, not all; method: immunoSEQ multiplex PCR. The V and J calls and the clone size are those of that table, but D and trimming were determined from the DNA. The table has under 75,000 clones, 88% seen once. Trimming took 5 bases from V and 0 from J, leaving 11 bases between them. In germline, CDR1 is SEHNR, CDR2 FQNEAQ (reference sequence). There are 14 residues in the CDR3. The sample was peripheral blood. V usage is TRBV7-9 and J usage is TRBJ2-7; perhaps TRBD1 as D (6 bases). This TCR was recovered from a man aged 50 or older with active COVID-19. The DNA for the CDR3 is TGTGCCAGCAGCCGTCAAGGGGGCTCCTACGAGCAGTACTTC. It is translated as CASSRQGGSYEQYF.